This TCR beta chain was recorded in a study of blood T cell repertoires in COVID-19. Trimming left V 0 bases short and J 6 bases short, with 15 bases between. Germline V gene sequence: CDR1 MGHRA, CDR2 YSYEKL. The CDR3 totals 16 residues. Authors' methods: Nucleated cell number was recorded as an estimate derived from reference gene primer amplification. Generated by immunoSEQ multiplex PCR, the TCRdb table keeps only in-frame clones and is missing some. The V and J calls and clone size come from that table; D and trimming were worked out from the DNA. The sample lists about 270,000 clones, about 90% occurring once. The study assigned cohorts using participant-reported clinical history. Two negative PCRs, clearance, or symptom resolution had been documented for recovered Cohort 3 donors.

The chain links TRBV4-1 to TRBJ1-3; D is possibly TRBD1 (5 bases). This TCR was recovered from a woman in her sixties or seventies who had recovered from COVID-19. Specimen: PBMCs or T cells enriched from blood (not recorded which). DNA for the CDR3: TGCGCCAGCAGCCAAGATCTGTGGCAGGGTGTAAACACCATATATTTT. This sequence encodes CASSQDLWQGVNTIYF.